This T cell receptor beta chain comes out of a study of shared clonotypes between healthy human individuals. Whole-study context: The study drew on a couple of women and a few men aged 18 to 49 as donors.

This clone was seen once. Germline lookup yields CDR1 MNHEY and CDR2 SMNVEV (reference sequence). The V gene lost 5 bases and the J gene lost 11 bases, with 13 bases spanning the gap. The CDR3 consists of 11 residues. The assay was run at deep level. Method: immunoSEQ multiplex PCR; TCRdb's copy keeps in-frame clones and lacks some. Of roughly 2,000,000 clones in the sample, 93% were seen once. Naive CD8 cells, CD45RO-negative and positively selected for CCR7, excluded terminally differentiated effector memory CD45RA+ cells. The receptor was derived from a man younger than 30 in good health. Some clones in this sample may be carry-over from other donors' samples. The source material was naive CD8+ T cells from PBMCs. The chain couples TRBV27 to TRBJ2-7; D may be TRBD2 (5 bases). Here the CDR3 DNA reads TGTGCCAGCAGTCCAAGACCGGGGAAGTACTTC. Protein product: CASSPRPGKYF.